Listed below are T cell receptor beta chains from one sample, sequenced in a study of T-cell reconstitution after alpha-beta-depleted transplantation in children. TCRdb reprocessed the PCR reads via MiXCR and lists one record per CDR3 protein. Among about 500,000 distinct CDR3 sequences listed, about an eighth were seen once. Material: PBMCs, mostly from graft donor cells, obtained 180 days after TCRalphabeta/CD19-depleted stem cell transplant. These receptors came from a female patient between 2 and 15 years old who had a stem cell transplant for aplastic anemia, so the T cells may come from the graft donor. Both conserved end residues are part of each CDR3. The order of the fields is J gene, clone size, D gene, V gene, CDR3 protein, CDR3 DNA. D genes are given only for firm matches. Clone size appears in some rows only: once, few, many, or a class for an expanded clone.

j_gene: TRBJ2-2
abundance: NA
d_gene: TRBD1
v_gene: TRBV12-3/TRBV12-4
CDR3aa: CASSLGTGGLTKLFF
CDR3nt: TGTGCCAGCAGTTTAGGGACAGGGGGACTCACAAAGCTGTTTTTT

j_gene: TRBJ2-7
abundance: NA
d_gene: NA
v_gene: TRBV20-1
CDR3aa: CSFGGGTPTHRYEQYF
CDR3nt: TGCAGCTTCGGGGGCGGGACTCCCACCCATCGCTACGAGCAGTACTTC

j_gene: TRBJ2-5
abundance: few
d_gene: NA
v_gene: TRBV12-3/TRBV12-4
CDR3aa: CASSGGRDQETQYF
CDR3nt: TGTGCCAGCAGTGGTGGGCGGGACCAAGAGACCCAGTACTTC

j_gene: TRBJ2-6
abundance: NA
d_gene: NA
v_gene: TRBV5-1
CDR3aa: CASSPPVQGASGANVLTF
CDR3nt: TGCGCCAGCAGCCCGCCCGTCCAGGGTGCCTCTGGGGCCAACGTCCTGACTTTC

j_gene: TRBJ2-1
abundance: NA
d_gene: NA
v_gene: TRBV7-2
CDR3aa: CASSSRRDRYNEQFF
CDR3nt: TGTGCCAGCAGCTCAAGGCGGGACCGATACAATGAGCAGTTCTTC

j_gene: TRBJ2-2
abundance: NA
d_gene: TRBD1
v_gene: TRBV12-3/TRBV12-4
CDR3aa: CASSRRTGPITGELFF
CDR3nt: TGTGCCAGCAGTAGGCGGACAGGCCCTATCACCGGGGAGCTGTTTTTT

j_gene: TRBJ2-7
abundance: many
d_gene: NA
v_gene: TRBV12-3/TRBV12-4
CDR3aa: CASSLGGDRHYEQYF
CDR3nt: TGTGCCAGCAGTTTAGGGGGGGACAGACACTACGAGCAGTACTTC

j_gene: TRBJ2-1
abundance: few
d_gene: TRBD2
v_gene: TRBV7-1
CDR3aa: CASSSPGLAGHNEQFF
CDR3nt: TGTGCCAGCAGCTCGCCCGGACTAGCGGGGCACAATGAGCAGTTCTTC

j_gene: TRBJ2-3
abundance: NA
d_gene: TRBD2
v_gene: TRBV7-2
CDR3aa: CASSARLGGRFTDTQYF
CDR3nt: TGTGCCAGCAGCGCTCGACTAGGCGGGAGGTTCACAGATACGCAGTATTTT

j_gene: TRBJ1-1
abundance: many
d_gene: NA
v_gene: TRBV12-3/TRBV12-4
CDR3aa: CASSLNPPTGTLNTEAFF
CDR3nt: TGTGCCAGCAGTTTAAACCCACCTACCGGGACGTTGAACACTGAAGCTTTCTTT

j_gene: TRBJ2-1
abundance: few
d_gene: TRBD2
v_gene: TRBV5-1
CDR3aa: CASSFFSAGGRNEQFF
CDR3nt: TGCGCCAGCAGCTTCTTTTCAGCGGGAGGGCGTAATGAGCAGTTCTTC

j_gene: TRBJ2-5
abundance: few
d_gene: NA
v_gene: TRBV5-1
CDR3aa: CASSLVLEETQYF
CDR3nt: TGCGCCAGCAGCTTGGTTTTGGAAGAGACCCAGTACTTC

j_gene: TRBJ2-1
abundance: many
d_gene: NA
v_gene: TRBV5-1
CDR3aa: CASSLVAGKGNEQFF
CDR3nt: TGCGCCAGCAGCTTGGTCGCAGGGAAAGGCAATGAGCAGTTCTTC

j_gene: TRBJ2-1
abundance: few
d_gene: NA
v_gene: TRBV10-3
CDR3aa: CASQAGALADNEQFF
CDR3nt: TGTGCCTCACAAGCAGGGGCCCTAGCGGACAATGAGCAGTTCTTC

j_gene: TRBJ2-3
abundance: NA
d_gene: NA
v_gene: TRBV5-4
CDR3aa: CASSLRGVSTDTQYF
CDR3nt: TGTGCCAGCAGCTTGCGAGGGGTTAGCACAGATACGCAGTATTTT

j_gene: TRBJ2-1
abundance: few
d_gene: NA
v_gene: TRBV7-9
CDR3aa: CASSLIGDLINNEQFF
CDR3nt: TGTGCCAGCAGCTTGATCGGGGACCTAATCAACAATGAGCAGTTCTTC

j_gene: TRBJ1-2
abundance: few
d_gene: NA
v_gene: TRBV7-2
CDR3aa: CASSLARGADGYTF
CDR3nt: TGTGCCAGCAGCTTAGCGCGGGGGGCGGATGGCTACACCTTC

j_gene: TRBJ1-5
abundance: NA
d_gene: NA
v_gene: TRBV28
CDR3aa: CASSLYGRGVNQPQHF
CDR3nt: TGTGCCAGCAGTTTATACGGGAGAGGAGTCAATCAGCCCCAGCATTTT

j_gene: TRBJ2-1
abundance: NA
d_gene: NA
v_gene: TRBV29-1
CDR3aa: CSVVPSVFPYNEQFF
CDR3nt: TGCAGCGTCGTCCCGAGTGTCTTTCCTTACAATGAGCAGTTCTTC

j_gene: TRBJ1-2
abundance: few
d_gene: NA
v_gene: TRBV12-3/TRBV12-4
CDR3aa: CASDLRYGYTF
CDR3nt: TGTGCCAGCGACTTAAGATATGGCTACACCTTC

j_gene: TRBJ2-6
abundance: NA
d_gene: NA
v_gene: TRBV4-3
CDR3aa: CASSQDPRGSGANVLTF
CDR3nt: TGCGCCAGCAGCCAAGACCCCAGGGGCTCTGGGGCCAACGTCCTGACTTTC

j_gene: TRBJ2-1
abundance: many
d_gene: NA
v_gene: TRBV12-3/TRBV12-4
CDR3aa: CASSLVVLNEQFF
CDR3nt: TGTGCCAGCAGCCTAGTGGTCCTCAATGAGCAGTTCTTC